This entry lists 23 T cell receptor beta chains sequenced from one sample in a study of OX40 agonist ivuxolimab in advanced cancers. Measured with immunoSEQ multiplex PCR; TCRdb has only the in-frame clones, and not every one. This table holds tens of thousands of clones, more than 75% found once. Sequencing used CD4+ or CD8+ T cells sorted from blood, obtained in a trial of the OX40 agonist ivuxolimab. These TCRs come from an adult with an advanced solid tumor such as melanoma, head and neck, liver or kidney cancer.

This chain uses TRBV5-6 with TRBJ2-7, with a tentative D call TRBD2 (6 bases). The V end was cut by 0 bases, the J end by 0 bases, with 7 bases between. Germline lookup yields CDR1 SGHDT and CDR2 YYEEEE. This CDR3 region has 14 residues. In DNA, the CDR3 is TGTGCCAGCAGCTTGGGCGGGAACTCCTACGAGCAGTACTTC. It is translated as CASSLGGNSYEQYF.

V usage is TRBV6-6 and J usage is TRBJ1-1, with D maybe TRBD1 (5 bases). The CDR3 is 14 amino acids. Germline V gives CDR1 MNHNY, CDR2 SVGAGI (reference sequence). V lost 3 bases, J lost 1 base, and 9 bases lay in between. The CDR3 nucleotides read TGTGCCAGCAGTTATTCAGGGACGAACACTGAAGCTTTCTTT. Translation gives CASSYSGTNTEAFF.

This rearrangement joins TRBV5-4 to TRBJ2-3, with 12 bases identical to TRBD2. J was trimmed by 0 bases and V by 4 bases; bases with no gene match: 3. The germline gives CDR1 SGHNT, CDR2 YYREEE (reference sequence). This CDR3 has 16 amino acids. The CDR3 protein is CASSRGLAGSTDTQYF. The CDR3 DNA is TGTGCCAGCAGCCGCGGACTAGCGGGGAGCACAGATACGCAGTATTTT.

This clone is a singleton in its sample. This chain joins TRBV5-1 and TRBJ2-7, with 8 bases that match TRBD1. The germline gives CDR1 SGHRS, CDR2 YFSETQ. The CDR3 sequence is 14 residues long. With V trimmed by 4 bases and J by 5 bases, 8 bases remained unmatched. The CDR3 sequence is CASSLPGQAHEQYF. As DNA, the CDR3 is TGCGCCAGCAGCCTTCCGGGACAGGCCCACGAGCAGTACTTC.

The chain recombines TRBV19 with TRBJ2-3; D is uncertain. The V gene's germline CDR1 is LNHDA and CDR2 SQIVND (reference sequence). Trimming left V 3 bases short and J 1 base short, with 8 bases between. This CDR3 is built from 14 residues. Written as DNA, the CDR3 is TGTGCCAGTAGTATCCGGGCCCGCACAGATACGCAGTATTTT. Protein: CASSIRARTDTQYF.

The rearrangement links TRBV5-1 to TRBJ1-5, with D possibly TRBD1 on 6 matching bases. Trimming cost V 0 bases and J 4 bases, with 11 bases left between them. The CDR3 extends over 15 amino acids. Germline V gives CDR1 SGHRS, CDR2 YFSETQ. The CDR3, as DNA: TGCGCCAGCAGCTTGGAGGGGGTGGGGAATCAGCCCCAGCATTTT. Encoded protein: CASSLEGVGNQPQHF. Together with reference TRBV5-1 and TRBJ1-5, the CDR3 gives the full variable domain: KAGVTQTPRYLIKTRGQQVTLSCSPISGHRSVSWYQQTPGQGLQFLFEYFSETQRNKGNFPGRFSGRQFSNSRSEMNVSTLELGDSALYLCASSLEGVGNQPQHFGDGTRLSIL.

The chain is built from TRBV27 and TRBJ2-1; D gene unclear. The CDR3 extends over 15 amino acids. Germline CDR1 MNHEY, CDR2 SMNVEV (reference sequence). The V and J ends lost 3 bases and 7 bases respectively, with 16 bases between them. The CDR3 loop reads CASSLSAGPRNEQFF. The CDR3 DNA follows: TGTGCCAGCAGTTTGTCGGCAGGTCCAAGGAATGAGCAGTTCTTC.

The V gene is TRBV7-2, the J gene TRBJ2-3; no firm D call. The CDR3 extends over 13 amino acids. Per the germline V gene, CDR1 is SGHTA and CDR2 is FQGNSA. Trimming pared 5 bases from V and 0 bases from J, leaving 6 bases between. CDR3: CASSPGSTDTQYF. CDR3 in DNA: TGTGCCAGCAGCCCCGGGAGCACAGATACGCAGTATTTT. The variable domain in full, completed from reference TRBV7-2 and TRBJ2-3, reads GAGVSQSPSNKVTEKGKDVELRCDPISGHTALYWYRQSLGQGLEFLIYFQGNSAPDKSGLPSDRFSAERTGGSVSTLTIQRTQQEDSAVYLCASSPGSTDTQYFGPGTRLTVL.

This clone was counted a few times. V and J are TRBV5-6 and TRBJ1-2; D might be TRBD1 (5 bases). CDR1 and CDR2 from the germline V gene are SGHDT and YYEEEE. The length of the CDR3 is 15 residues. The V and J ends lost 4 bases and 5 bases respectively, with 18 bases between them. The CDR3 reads CASSPRGIREYGYTF. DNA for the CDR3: TGTGCCAGCAGCCCCCGGGGGATCAGGGAGTATGGCTACACCTTC.

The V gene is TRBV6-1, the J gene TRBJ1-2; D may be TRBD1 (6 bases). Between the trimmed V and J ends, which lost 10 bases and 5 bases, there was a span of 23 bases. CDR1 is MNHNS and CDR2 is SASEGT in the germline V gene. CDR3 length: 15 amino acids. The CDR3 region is CATSSAGQSGYGYTF. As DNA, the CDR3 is TGTGCCACCTCATCCGCGGGACAATCGGGTTATGGCTACACCTTC.

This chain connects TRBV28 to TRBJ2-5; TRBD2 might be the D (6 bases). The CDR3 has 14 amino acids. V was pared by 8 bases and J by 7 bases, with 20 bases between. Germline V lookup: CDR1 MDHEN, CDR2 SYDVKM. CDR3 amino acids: CASAMGGKSLTQYF. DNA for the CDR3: TGTGCCAGCGCCATGGGGGGAAAGAGTTTGACCCAGTACTTC.

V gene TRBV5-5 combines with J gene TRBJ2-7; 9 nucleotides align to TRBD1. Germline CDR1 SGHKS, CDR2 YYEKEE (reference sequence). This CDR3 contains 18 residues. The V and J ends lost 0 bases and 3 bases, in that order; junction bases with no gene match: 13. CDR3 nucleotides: TGTGCCAGCAGCTTGGCGGAGGGGACAGGGTTTCCCTACTACGAGCAGTACTTC. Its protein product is CASSLAEGTGFPYYEQYF.

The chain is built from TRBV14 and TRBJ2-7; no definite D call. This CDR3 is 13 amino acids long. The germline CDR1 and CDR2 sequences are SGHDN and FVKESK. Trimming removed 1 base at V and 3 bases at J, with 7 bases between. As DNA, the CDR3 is TGTGCCAGCAGCCAAGGACTTCTCTACGAGCAGTACTTC. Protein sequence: CASSQGLLYEQYF.

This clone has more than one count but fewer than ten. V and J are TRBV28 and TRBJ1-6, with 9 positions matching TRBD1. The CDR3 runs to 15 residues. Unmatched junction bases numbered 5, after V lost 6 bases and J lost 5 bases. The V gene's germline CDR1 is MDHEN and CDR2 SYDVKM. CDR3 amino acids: CASRKRDRDNSPLHF. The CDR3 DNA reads TGTGCCAGCAGGAAGAGGGACAGGGATAATTCACCCCTCCACTTT. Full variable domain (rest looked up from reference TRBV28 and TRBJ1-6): DVKVTQSSRYLVKRTGEKVFLECVQDMDHENMFWYRQDPGLGLRLIYFSYDVKMKEKGDIPEGYSVSREKKERFSLILESASTNQTSMYLCASRKRDRDNSPLHFGNGTRLTVT.

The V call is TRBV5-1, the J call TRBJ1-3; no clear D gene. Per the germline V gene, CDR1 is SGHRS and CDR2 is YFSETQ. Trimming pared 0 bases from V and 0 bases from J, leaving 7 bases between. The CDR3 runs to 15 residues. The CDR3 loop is CASSLGETSGNTIYF. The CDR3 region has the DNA TGCGCCAGCAGCTTGGGAGAAACCTCTGGAAACACCATATATTTT. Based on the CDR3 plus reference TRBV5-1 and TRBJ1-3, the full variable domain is KAGVTQTPRYLIKTRGQQVTLSCSPISGHRSVSWYQQTPGQGLQFLFEYFSETQRNKGNFPGRFSGRQFSNSRSEMNVSTLELGDSALYLCASSLGETSGNTIYFGEGSWLTVV.

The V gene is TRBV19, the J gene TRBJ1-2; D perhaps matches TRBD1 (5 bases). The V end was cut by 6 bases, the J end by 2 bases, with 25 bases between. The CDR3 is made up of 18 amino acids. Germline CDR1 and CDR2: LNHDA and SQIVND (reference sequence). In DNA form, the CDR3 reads TGTGCCAGTAGGGATATGGGGCTGGAGGCGCAAAAAAACTATGGCTACACCTTC. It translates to CASRDMGLEAQKNYGYTF.

In DNA form, the CDR3 reads TGTGCCAGCAGTGAGGCCAGGGCGAACTATGGCTACACCTTC. Translation: CASSEARANYGYTF. The rearrangement links TRBV2 to TRBJ1-2; possibly TRBD1 for D (5 bases). The ends were cut back, 3 bases at V and 2 bases at J, with 10 bases in the middle. This CDR3 has 14 residues. Germline values: CDR1 SNHLY, CDR2 FYNNEI. The variable domain in full, completed from reference TRBV2 and TRBJ1-2, reads EPEVTQTPSHQVTQMGQEVILRCVPISNHLYFYWYRQILGQKVEFLVSFYNNEISEKSEIFDDQFSVERPDGSNFTLKIRSTKLEDSAMYFCASSEARANYGYTFGSGTRLTVV.

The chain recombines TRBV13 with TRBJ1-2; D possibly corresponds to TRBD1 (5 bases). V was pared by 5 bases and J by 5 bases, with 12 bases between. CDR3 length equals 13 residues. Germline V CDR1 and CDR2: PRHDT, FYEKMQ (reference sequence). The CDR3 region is CASSPGTEYGYTF. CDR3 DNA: TGTGCCAGCAGCCCAGGGACGGAATATGGCTACACCTTC.

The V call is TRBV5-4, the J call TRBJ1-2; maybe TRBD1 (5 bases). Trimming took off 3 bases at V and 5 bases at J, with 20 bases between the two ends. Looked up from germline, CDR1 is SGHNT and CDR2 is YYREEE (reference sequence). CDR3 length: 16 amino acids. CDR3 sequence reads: CASSSGLPGSQYGYTF. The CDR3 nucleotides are TGTGCCAGCAGCTCGGGACTCCCAGGGAGCCAGTATGGCTACACCTTC.

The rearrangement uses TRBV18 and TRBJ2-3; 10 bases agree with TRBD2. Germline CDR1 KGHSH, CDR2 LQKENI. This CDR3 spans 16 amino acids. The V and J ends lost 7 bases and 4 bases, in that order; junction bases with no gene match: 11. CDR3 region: CASFRGLADPPDTQYF. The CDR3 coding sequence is TGTGCCAGCTTTCGAGGACTAGCGGACCCCCCAGATACGCAGTATTTT.

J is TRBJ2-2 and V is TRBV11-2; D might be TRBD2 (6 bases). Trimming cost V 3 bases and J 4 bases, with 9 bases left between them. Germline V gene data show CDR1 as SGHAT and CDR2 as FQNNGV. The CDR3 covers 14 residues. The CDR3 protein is CASSLQGGTGELFF. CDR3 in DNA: TGTGCCAGCAGCTTGCAGGGAGGCACCGGGGAGCTGTTTTTT.

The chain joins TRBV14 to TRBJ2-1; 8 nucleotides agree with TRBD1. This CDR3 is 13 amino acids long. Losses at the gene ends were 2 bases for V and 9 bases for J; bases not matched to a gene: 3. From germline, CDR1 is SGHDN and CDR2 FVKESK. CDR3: CASSQQGAGEQFF. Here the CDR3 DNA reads TGTGCCAGCAGCCAACAGGGGGCAGGTGAGCAGTTCTTC.

The CDR3: CASSRGTYEQYF. CDR3 coding DNA: TGTGCCAGCTCGCGGGGGACCTACGAGCAGTACTTC. V and J are TRBV18 and TRBJ2-7, with TRBD2 matching 7 bases. Unmatched junction bases numbered 1, after V lost 6 bases and J lost 2 bases. CDR3 length: 12 amino acids. CDR1 and CDR2 from the germline V gene are KGHSH and LQKENI.